In this sample, the clone carrying this T cell receptor beta chain turned up many times. The antigen is not known. Germline V CDR1 and CDR2: SGHVS, FNYEAQ. The CDR3 loop spans 17 amino acids. Trimming cost V 3 bases and J 4 bases; bases outside gene matches: 9. As part of library construction, unique molecular identifiers were attached to individual cDNA molecules. TCRdb reprocessed the 5' RACE reads with MiXCR, giving one entry per CDR3 protein. The data show 60,000 to 65,000 distinct CDR3 sequences, around an eighth seen once. This entry belongs to a study of early T cells in non-severe SARS-CoV-2 infection. Overall study results and limits: Clonotype matching in VDJdb favored anti-spike CD8 responses and did not capture private and CD4 specificities.

The clonotype comes from an adult who was a healthcare worker with PCR-confirmed SARS-CoV-2 infection or an uninfected control (not recorded which). V usage is TRBV7-6 and J usage is TRBJ1-4; 9 bases agree with TRBD1. Sequences were obtained from whole blood. The CDR3 DNA reads TGTGCCAGCAGCTTGGGGCCTCCGGGACAGGGTAATGAAAAACTGTTTTTT. It is translated as CASSLGPPGQGNEKLFF.